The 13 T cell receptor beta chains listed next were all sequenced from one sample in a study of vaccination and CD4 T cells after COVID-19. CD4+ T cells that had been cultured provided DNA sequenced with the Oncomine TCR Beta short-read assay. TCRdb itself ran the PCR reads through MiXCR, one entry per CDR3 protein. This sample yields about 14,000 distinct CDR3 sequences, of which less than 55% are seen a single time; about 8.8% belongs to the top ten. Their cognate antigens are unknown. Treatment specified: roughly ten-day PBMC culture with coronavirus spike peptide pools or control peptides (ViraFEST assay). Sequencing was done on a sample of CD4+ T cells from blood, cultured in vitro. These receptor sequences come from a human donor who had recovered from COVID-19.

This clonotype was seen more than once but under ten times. CDR3 region: CASSDLPTARGAFF. The CDR3 coding sequence is TGCGCCAGCAGTGACCTCCCGACGGCGAGGGGAGCTTTCTTT. The chain carries TRBV10-1 and TRBJ1-1; D might be TRBD1 (5 bases). Germline V CDR1 and CDR2: WNHNN, SYGVQD (reference sequence). The CDR3 extends over 14 amino acids. V lost 3 bases to trimming and J lost 10 bases, with 18 bases between them.

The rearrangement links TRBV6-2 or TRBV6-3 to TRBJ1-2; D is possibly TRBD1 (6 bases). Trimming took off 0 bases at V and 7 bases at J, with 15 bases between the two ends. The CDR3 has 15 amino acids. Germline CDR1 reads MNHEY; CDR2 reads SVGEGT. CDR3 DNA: TGTGCCAGCAGTTACTCTGCCGGGGGCTTAAGTGGCTACACCTTC. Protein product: CASSYSAGGLSGYTF.

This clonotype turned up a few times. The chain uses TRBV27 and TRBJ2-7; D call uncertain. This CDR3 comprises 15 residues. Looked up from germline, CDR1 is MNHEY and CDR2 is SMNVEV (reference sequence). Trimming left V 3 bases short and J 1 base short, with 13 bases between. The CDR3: CASSLRALASYEQYF. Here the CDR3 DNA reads TGTGCCAGCAGTTTGAGAGCTCTCGCGTCCTACGAGCAGTACTTC.

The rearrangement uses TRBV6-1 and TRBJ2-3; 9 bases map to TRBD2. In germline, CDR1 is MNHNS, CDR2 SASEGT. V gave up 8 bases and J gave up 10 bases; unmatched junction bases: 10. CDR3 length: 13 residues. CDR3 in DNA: TGTGCCAGCGTCGTAGCGGGAGTCCTTCCGCAGTATTTT. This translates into CASVVAGVLPQYF.

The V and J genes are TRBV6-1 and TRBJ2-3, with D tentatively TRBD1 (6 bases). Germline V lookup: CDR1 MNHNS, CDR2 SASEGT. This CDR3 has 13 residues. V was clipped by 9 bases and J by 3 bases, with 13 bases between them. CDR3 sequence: CASMDSVTDTQYF. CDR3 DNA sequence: TGTGCCAGTATGGACAGTGTAACAGATACGCAGTATTTT.

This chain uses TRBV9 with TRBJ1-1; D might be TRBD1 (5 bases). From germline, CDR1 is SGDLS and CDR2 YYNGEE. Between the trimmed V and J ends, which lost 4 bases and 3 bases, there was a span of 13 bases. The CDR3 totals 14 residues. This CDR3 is CASSWGEGHTEAFF. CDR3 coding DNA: TGTGCCAGCAGCTGGGGGGAGGGCCACACTGAAGCTTTCTTT.

The CDR3 DNA is TGTGCCAGCAGTTCCGGGACAGGGGGCGCGGCCTATGGCTACACCTTC. Translating gives CASSSGTGGAAYGYTF. This rearrangement joins TRBV7-9 to TRBJ1-2, with 12 bases identical to TRBD1. CDR3 length: 16 residues. The germline V gene encodes CDR1 SEHNR and CDR2 FQNEAQ (reference sequence). With V trimmed by 6 bases and J by 4 bases, 9 bases remained unmatched. The full variable domain, completed using reference TRBV7-9 and TRBJ1-2, is DTGVSQNPRHKITKRGQNVTFRCDPISEHNRLYWYRQTLGQGPEFLTYFQNEAQLEKSRLLSDRFSAERPKGSFSTLEIQRTEQGDSAMYLCASSSGTGGAAYGYTFGSGTRLTVV.

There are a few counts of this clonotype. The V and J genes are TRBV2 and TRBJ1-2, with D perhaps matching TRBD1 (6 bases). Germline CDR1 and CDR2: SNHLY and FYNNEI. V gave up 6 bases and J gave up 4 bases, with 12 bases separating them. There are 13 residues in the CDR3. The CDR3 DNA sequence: TGTGCCAGCAGCCGAGAGACAGGCTATGGCTACACCTTC. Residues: CASSRETGYGYTF.

The CDR3 sequence is CASSLGGSSTGELFF. In DNA form, the CDR3 reads TGTGCCAGCAGCCTAGGGGGTTCGAGCACCGGGGAGCTGTTTTTT. The V and J genes are TRBV28 and TRBJ2-2; D possibly corresponds to TRBD1 (6 bases). CDR3 length equals 15 residues. Germline V gene lookup returns CDR1 MDHEN and CDR2 SYDVKM. Trimming removed 6 bases at V and 4 bases at J, with 15 bases between.

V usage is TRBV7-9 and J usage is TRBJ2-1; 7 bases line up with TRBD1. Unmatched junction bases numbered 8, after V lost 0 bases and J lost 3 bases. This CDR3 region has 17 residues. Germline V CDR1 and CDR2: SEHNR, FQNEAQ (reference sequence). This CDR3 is CASSLAWRQGNYNEQFF. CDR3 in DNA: TGTGCCAGCAGCTTAGCCTGGAGACAGGGAAACTACAATGAGCAGTTCTTC.

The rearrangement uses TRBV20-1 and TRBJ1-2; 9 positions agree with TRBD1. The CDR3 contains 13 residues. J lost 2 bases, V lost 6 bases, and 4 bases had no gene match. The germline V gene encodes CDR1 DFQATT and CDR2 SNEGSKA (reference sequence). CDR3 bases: TGCAGTGCAAGTGGACAGGGGAACTATGGCTACACCTTC. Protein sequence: CSASGQGNYGYTF.

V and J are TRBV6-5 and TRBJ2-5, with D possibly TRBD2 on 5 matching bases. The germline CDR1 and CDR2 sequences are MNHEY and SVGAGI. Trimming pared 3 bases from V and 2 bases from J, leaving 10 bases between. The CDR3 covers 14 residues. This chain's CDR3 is CASSYGGPQETQYF. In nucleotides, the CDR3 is TGTGCCAGCAGTTATGGCGGGCCGCAAGAGACCCAGTACTTC.

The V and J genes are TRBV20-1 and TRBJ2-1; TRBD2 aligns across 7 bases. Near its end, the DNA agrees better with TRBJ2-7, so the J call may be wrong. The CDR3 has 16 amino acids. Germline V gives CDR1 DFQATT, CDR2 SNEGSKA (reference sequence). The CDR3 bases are TGCAGTGCTAGAGATCCCGCTAGCGGCCACTCCTACGAGCAGTACTTC. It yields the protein CSARDPASGHSYEQYF.